This T cell receptor (beta chain) was sequenced for a study of beta chain features in type 1 diabetes. Study at large: When patients were set against healthy donors, age, gender and cell yields were similar. Study-wide results and limits: Possibly, sequencing cDNA over-represented cells that had high TCR expression levels. Moderate yet significant TCRB CDR3 shortening was seen in Type 1 diabetes patients in all four CD4+ subsets.

V was cut by 5 bases and J by 4 bases, with 21 bases left in between. Looked up from germline, CDR1 is SGHTA and CDR2 is FQGNSA. This CDR3 spans 17 amino acids. The whole isolated RNA underwent reverse transcription, so sequencing captured expressed TCRB transcripts. Assay: immunoSEQ multiplex PCR; the TCRdb copy retains only in-frame clones and omits some. The repertoire holds under 150,000 clones, roughly 17% seen once, with around 2.7% in the top ten. For this clone: Its target is not known.

The receptor was derived from a young man with type 1 diabetes. The chain employs TRBV7-2 and TRBJ2-1; D not resolved. The sample consisted of central memory CD4+ T cells from blood. CDR3 region: CASSVRGGRARYNEQFF. The CDR3 DNA is TGTGCCAGCAGCGTCCGTGGTGGGCGAGCCCGATACAATGAGCAGTTCTTC.